Described below is a single T cell receptor beta chain sequence and its context. Its antigen is as yet unknown. The CDR3 has 16 amino acids. V was pared by 6 bases and J by 4 bases, with 20 bases between. Germline V gene sequence: CDR1 MNHEY, CDR2 SMNVEV (reference sequence). These data come from a study of blood T cells in healthy people across ages. Findings and caveats of the study: Age advanced and TCR beta diversity per million T cells fell, roughly linearly.

It was with a sample-barcoded 5' primer and a J-beta primer mix that a second PCR of roughly 7 to 12 cycles was run. TCRdb redid the calling of the 5' RACE reads with MiXCR, one entry per CDR3 protein. The table records 600,000 to 1,000,000 distinct CDR3 sequences, approximately 25% of them present only once. Every sample yielded at least 6 million isolated PBMCs. This same sample was also taken into another study, of T cells of mothers and their children.

Sequenced: blood. This TCR derives from a boy younger than 18 in good health. The chain joins TRBV27 to TRBJ2-3; D might be TRBD1 (6 bases). The chain's CDR3 is CASREPLGRGPDTQYF. CDR3 nucleotides: TGTGCCAGCAGAGAACCCCTGGGCAGGGGACCAGATACGCAGTATTTT.